This T cell receptor beta chain came from a study of cytomegalovirus exposure and HLA in healthy donors. Background on the study: A later analysis reported the 90 to 150 validation repertoires used the same platform as the approximately 670 first-cohort repertoires. Study-level results: According to a subsequent analysis, TCR clusters from the first cohort were inclined to appear together in the 120 validation repertoires. Among TCR beta chains, those listed as cytomegalovirus-associated numbered about 160.

Concerning this clone: Its antigen remains unidentified.

Profiling relied on immunoSEQ multiplex PCR, and the TCRdb table lists in-frame clones only, not all of them. The sample holds fewer than 200,000 clones; 80% to 90% are singletons and the top ten take under 7%. The ends lost 5 bases at V and 4 bases at J; junction bases unmatched: 20. Per germline, CDR1 MDHEN and CDR2 SYDVKM. This CDR3 comprises 20 residues. The specimen sequenced was PBMCs. The chain recombines TRBV28 with TRBJ2-3, with 11 bases fitting TRBD2. The sequence came from a woman in her 30s in good health and CMV-seronegative. The CDR3 sequence is CASSGYSPLHSGRASDTQYF. The CDR3 nucleotides read TGTGCCAGCAGTGGGTACAGTCCCTTACATAGCGGGAGGGCCTCAGATACGCAGTATTTT.